Listed here are 25 T cell receptor beta chains from one sample, sequenced in a study of beta chain features in type 1 diabetes. The investigators reverse transcribed all of the isolated RNA, so they sequenced expressed TCRB transcripts. Sequencing was performed with immunoSEQ multiplex PCR; in TCRdb, only in-frame clones are kept and a portion is missing. The sample records hundreds of thousands of clones, roughly 12% being singletons. Sequences were obtained from naive CD4+ T cells from blood. The receptors were sampled from a man between 18 and 35 years old in good health.

The J gene is TRBJ2-7, the V gene TRBV7-9, with TRBD1 matching over 9 bases. The germline V gene has CDR1 SEHNR and CDR2 FQNEAQ (reference sequence). The CDR3 length is 14 residues. Trimming at V came to 7 bases and at J to 2 bases, leaving 6 bases not matched to a gene. Here the CDR3 reads CASIGQGSTYEQYF. CDR3 in DNA: TGTGCCAGCATCGGACAGGGGAGTACCTACGAGCAGTACTTC.

The chain uses TRBV7-9 and TRBJ1-4; the D gene is possibly TRBD1 (6 bases). From germline, CDR1 is SEHNR and CDR2 FQNEAQ (reference sequence). V was cut by 5 bases and J by 0 bases, with 13 bases left in between. The CDR3 runs 16 residues. The CDR3 sequence is CASSPVGGATNEKLFF. The CDR3 DNA reads TGTGCCAGCAGCCCGGTAGGGGGAGCAACTAATGAAAAACTGTTTTTT.

This clone was detected only a few times. The chain combines TRBV7-2 with TRBJ1-1; 7 nucleotides align to TRBD1. Germline loops: CDR1 SGHTA, CDR2 FQGNSA. The V and J ends lost 6 bases and 4 bases, in that order; junction bases with no gene match: 5. CDR3 size: 13 residues. CDR3 sequence: CASRRYRGTEAFF. CDR3 coding DNA: TGTGCCAGCAGGAGATACAGGGGCACTGAAGCTTTCTTT.

This clone occurred a few times. The chain couples TRBV27 to TRBJ2-7, with TRBD2 identical over 14 bases. CDR1 and CDR2 from the germline V gene are MNHEY and SMNVEV (reference sequence). With V trimmed by 5 bases and J by 5 bases, 5 bases remained unmatched. CDR3 size: 15 residues. The CDR3 DNA reads TGTGCCAGCAGTACTGGGACTAGCGGGAGCCACGAGCAGTACTTC. Encoded protein: CASSTGTSGSHEQYF.

This clone was counted between two and nine times. The chain links TRBV14 to TRBJ2-6; D uncertain. The V end was cut by 2 bases, the J end by 0 bases, with 11 bases between. Germline loops: CDR1 SGHDN, CDR2 FVKESK. This CDR3 is 17 amino acids long. DNA of the CDR3: TGTGCCAGCAGCCAATCCCCAGGTAGCTCTGGGGCCAACGTCCTGACTTTC. It codes for CASSQSPGSSGANVLTF.

Note on this clone: The sample has other DNA sequences that encode this CDR3 too. CDR3 in DNA: TGTGCCAGCAGCCGGGACAGGGATCAGCCCCAGCATTTT. Translating it yields CASSRDRDQPQHF. The chain links TRBV6-5 to TRBJ1-5; 9 bases are a match to TRBD1. V was pared by 6 bases and J by 5 bases, with 2 bases of the junction left unmatched. Per the germline V gene, CDR1 is MNHEY and CDR2 is SVGAGI. This CDR3 has 13 amino acids.

The J gene is TRBJ1-4, the V gene TRBV30, with D possibly being TRBD1 (6 bases). There are 18 residues in the CDR3. CDR1 and CDR2 from the germline V gene are GTSNPN and SVGIG (reference sequence). Trimming left V 1 base short and J 3 bases short, with 21 bases between. The CDR3 loop is CAWSGTQTPGAANEKLFF. CDR3 DNA sequence: TGTGCCTGGAGTGGGACCCAGACCCCAGGGGCGGCTAATGAAAAACTGTTTTTT.

In this sample, this clone turned up a few times. The rearrangement links TRBV11-1 to TRBJ1-2; maybe TRBD1 (6 bases). The germline V gene encodes CDR1 SGHAT and CDR2 FQDESV (reference sequence). With 3 bases removed from V and 8 bases from J, the gap between germline ends came to 16 bases. The length of the CDR3 is 14 residues. CDR3 loop: CASSLGQQGRGYTF. CDR3 coding DNA: TGTGCCAGCAGCTTGGGTCAACAGGGACGAGGCTACACCTTC.

This chain joins TRBV5-6 and TRBJ2-2; D ambiguous. The CDR3 length is 17 residues. V dropped 0 bases and J dropped 0 bases, with 12 bases sitting between them. CDR1 is SGHDT, CDR2 YYEEEE, per germline. For the CDR3, the DNA is TGTGCCAGCAGCTTGGCTGGCAGAACTACGAACACCGGGGAGCTGTTTTTT. It translates to CASSLAGRTTNTGELFF.

In this sample, this clone turned up a few times. The V gene is TRBV28, the J gene TRBJ2-1; 11 bases map to TRBD2. Trimming took 6 bases from V and 8 from J; bases not matched to a gene: 6. The germline CDR1 and CDR2 sequences are MDHEN and SYDVKM. The CDR3 consists of 14 residues. The CDR3 region has the DNA TGTGCCAGCAGCCTTAGCGGGAGGGCCGATGAGCAGTTCTTC. This gives the protein CASSLSGRADEQFF.

The chain carries TRBV7-3 and TRBJ2-2; a possible D gene is TRBD2 (5 bases). The CDR3 is 15 amino acids. Per germline, CDR1 SGHTA and CDR2 FQGTGA. The ends were cut back, 5 bases at V and 1 base at J, with 11 bases in the middle. The CDR3 nucleotides read TGTGCCAGCAGCCCTCGGACTGTGAACACCGGGGAGCTGTTTTTT. Protein product: CASSPRTVNTGELFF. Variable domain in full (rest from reference TRBV7-3 and TRBJ2-2): GAGVSQTPSNKVTEKGKYVELRCDPISGHTALYWYRQSLGQGPEFLIYFQGTGAADDSGLPNDRFFAVRPEGSVSTLKIQRTERGDSAVYLCASSPRTVNTGELFFGEGSRLTVL.

There are a few counts of this clone. The chain links TRBV9 to TRBJ1-1; D gene uncertain. Germline V gene lookup returns CDR1 SGDLS and CDR2 YYNGEE. The CDR3 consists of 13 residues. The germline V and J ends were trimmed by 2 bases and 1 base, with 6 bases remaining between them. The CDR3 nucleotides read TGTGCCAGCAGCGTTTTAGCGAACACTGAAGCTTTCTTT. It codes for CASSVLANTEAFF.

This clone was detected a few times. The J gene is TRBJ2-1, the V gene TRBV4-3; 11 bases match TRBD2. The CDR3 is 17 amino acids. Germline assignment: CDR1 LGHNA and CDR2 YSLEER. The J segment lost 6 bases and the V segment lost 0 bases, leaving 7 bases of the junction unmatched. CDR3 region: CASSQDPGLAGVNEQFF. Written as DNA, the CDR3 is TGCGCCAGCAGCCAAGATCCAGGACTAGCGGGTGTCAATGAGCAGTTCTTC.

The chain joins TRBV9 to TRBJ2-1; 10 bases agree with TRBD2. Germline CDR1 reads SGDLS; CDR2 reads YYNGEE. V gave up 4 bases and J gave up 10 bases; unmatched junction bases: 11. CDR3 size: 15 residues. The CDR3 protein is CASSTGLADLLEQFF. In DNA, the CDR3 is TGTGCCAGCAGCACTGGACTAGCGGACCTGCTCGAGCAGTTCTTC.

The genes are TRBV30 and TRBJ2-1; 8 nucleotides agree with TRBD2. Germline CDR1 and CDR2: GTSNPN and SVGIG (reference sequence). The trim removed 0 bases at V and 9 bases at J, leaving 7 bases unmatched. The CDR3 has 14 residues. CDR3 in amino acids: CAWSVGRAGAEQFF. The DNA of the CDR3 is TGTGCCTGGAGTGTCGGGAGGGCCGGGGCTGAGCAGTTCTTC. Drawing the rest from reference TRBV30 and TRBJ2-1, the complete variable domain is SQTIHQWPATLVQPVGSPLSLECTVEGTSNPNLYWYRQAAGRGLQLLFYSVGIGQISSEVPQNLSASRPQDRQFILSSKKLLLSDSGFYLCAWSVGRAGAEQFFGPGTRLTVL.

This clone was found a few times. The CDR3 sequence: CASSLETTSGGSSYEQYF. For the CDR3, the DNA is TGCGCCAGCAGCCTTGAAACGACTAGCGGGGGAAGCTCCTACGAGCAGTACTTC. V and J are TRBV5-1 and TRBJ2-5; 12 bases fit TRBD2. The better agreement between TRBJ2-7 and the DNA end casts doubt on the J call. Germline loops: CDR1 SGHRS, CDR2 YFSETQ. The CDR3 extends over 18 amino acids.

This clone was observed a handful of times. This CDR3 reads CASTQTGNEKLFF. For the CDR3, the DNA is TGTGCCAGCACCCAGACGGGGAATGAAAAACTGTTTTTT. The rearrangement uses TRBV28 and TRBJ1-4, with D unclear. The CDR3 spans 13 residues. Looked up from germline, CDR1 is MDHEN and CDR2 is SYDVKM. The germline V and J ends were trimmed by 7 bases and 5 bases, with 11 bases remaining between them. The full variable domain, with the rest looked up from reference TRBV28 and TRBJ1-4, is DVKVTQSSRYLVKRTGEKVFLECVQDMDHENMFWYRQDPGLGLRLIYFSYDVKMKEKGDIPEGYSVSREKKERFSLILESASTNQTSMYLCASTQTGNEKLFFGSGTQLSVL.

This clone showed up just a few times. V is TRBV5-1 and J is TRBJ2-7; 7 bases line up with TRBD1. V shed 0 bases and J 2 bases; nucleotides not matched to a gene: 8. The CDR3 runs 16 residues. CDR1 SGHRS and CDR2 YFSETQ come from the germline V gene. The CDR3 coding sequence is TGCGCCAGCAGCTTGGGCCTAGACAGGGTGACCTACGAGCAGTACTTC. Amino acid sequence: CASSLGLDRVTYEQYF. Full variable domain (outside the CDR3, taken from reference TRBV5-1 and TRBJ2-7): KAGVTQTPRYLIKTRGQQVTLSCSPISGHRSVSWYQQTPGQGLQFLFEYFSETQRNKGNFPGRFSGRQFSNSRSEMNVSTLELGDSALYLCASSLGLDRVTYEQYFGPGTRLTVT.

The genes are TRBV30 and TRBJ1-3; no clear D gene. V was trimmed by 3 bases and J by 2 bases, leaving 11 bases between them. Germline V gene data show CDR1 as GTSNPN and CDR2 as SVGIG (reference sequence). The CDR3 runs 14 residues. DNA of the CDR3: TGTGCCTGGAGGAACCGGGGTGCTGGAAACACCATATATTTT. Translated, it gives CAWRNRGAGNTIYF.

The V call is TRBV11-3, the J call TRBJ2-3; no definite D call. Per germline, CDR1 SGHNT and CDR2 YENEEA. V lost 0 bases and J 0 bases, leaving 7 bases between the germline ends. This CDR3 region has 15 residues. DNA of the CDR3: TGTGCCAGCAGCTTAGATTTGGCTAGCACAGATACGCAGTATTTT. Amino acids: CASSLDLASTDTQYF.

This clone has just a few counts. The rearrangement uses TRBV9 and TRBJ2-6; D is unclear. Trimming removed 5 bases at V and 2 bases at J, with 20 bases between. The germline gives CDR1 SGDLS, CDR2 YYNGEE. There are 18 residues in the CDR3. The CDR3 is CASRVLWARSTGANVLTF. CDR3 DNA: TGTGCCAGCAGGGTTTTATGGGCCAGATCTACTGGGGCCAACGTCCTGACTTTC.

This clone was counted a few times. J is TRBJ2-2 and V is TRBV14; 8 bases agree with TRBD1. The CDR3 has 16 residues. V dropped 5 bases and J dropped 5; count of bases not matched to a gene: 10. The germline V gene encodes CDR1 SGHDN and CDR2 FVKESK. CDR3 sequence reads: CASSSWTGFGTGELFF. The CDR3 nucleotides are TGTGCCAGCAGCTCGTGGACAGGGTTTGGAACCGGGGAGCTGTTTTTT.

The chain recombines TRBV18 with TRBJ1-2, with 8 bases fitting TRBD1. From germline, CDR1 is KGHSH and CDR2 LQKENI. V shed 5 bases and J 0 bases; nucleotides not matched to a gene: 5. This CDR3 comprises 15 residues. CDR3 residues: CASSIPGQANYGYTF. DNA of the CDR3: TGTGCCAGCTCAATTCCGGGACAGGCTAACTATGGCTACACCTTC.

V and J are TRBV5-4 and TRBJ2-1; D might be TRBD1 (6 bases). V gave up 6 bases and J gave up 2 bases, with 18 bases separating them. Germline V gives CDR1 SGHNT, CDR2 YYREEE (reference sequence). This CDR3 contains 16 residues. In nucleotides, the CDR3 is TGTGCCAGCACCTGGGGTCAGGGGTTAACCTACAATGAGCAGTTCTTC. Protein sequence: CASTWGQGLTYNEQFF. The complete variable domain, with remaining parts taken from reference TRBV5-4 and TRBJ2-1, reads ETGVTQSPTHLIKTRGQQVTLRCSSQSGHNTVSWYQQALGQGPQFIFQYYREEENGRGNFPPRFSGLQFPNYSSELNVNALELDDSALYLCASTWGQGLTYNEQFFGPGTRLTVL.

This clone was counted a few times. The rearrangement joins TRBV7-9 to TRBJ1-6; 10 bases fit TRBD1. With 3 bases clipped from V and 9 bases from J, the junction kept 2 bases outside the gene matches. This CDR3 spans 14 amino acids. CDR1 and CDR2 from the germline V gene are SEHNR and FQNEAQ (reference sequence). The DNA of the CDR3 is TGTGCCAGCAGCTTGGGACAGGGGTTTTCACCCCTCCACTTT. Its protein is CASSLGQGFSPLHF. Full variable domain (missing parts from reference TRBV7-9 and TRBJ1-6): DTGVSQNPRHKITKRGQNVTFRCDPISEHNRLYWYRQTLGQGPEFLTYFQNEAQLEKSRLLSDRFSAERPKGSFSTLEIQRTEQGDSAMYLCASSLGQGFSPLHFGNGTRLTVT.